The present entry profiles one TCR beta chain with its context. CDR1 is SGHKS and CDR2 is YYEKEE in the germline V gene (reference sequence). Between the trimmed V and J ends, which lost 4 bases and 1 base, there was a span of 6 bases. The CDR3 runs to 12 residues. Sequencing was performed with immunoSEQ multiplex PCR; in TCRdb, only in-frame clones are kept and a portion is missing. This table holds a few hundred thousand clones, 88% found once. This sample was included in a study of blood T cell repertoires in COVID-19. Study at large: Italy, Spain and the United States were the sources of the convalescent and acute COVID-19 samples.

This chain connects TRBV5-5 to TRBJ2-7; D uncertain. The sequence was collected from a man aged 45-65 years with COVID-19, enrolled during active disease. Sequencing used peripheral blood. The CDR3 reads CASSRLSYEQYF. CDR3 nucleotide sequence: TGTGCCAGCAGCCGACTTTCCTACGAGCAGTACTTC.